The next 20 T cell receptor beta chains were all read from a single sample in a study of blood T cell repertoires in COVID-19. The protocol was immunoSEQ multiplex PCR, while the TCRdb copy is restricted to in-frame clones and leaves out a portion. The sample has 60,000 or so clones; 87% are singletons. Specimen: peripheral blood. The source of these receptors is a human donor with acute or convalescent COVID-19. The donor label of this sample is uncertain.

The genes are TRBV5-1 and TRBJ2-2; 7 bases agree with TRBD1. The V and J ends lost 4 bases and 7 bases, in that order; junction bases with no gene match: 10. CDR1 is SGHRS, CDR2 YFSETQ, per germline. This CDR3 region has 15 residues. The DNA of the CDR3 is TGCGCCAGCAGCACGGAGACAGGGCTGGGCGGGGAGCTGTTTTTT. It specifies CASSTETGLGGELFF.

The genes are TRBV28 and TRBJ2-1; 10 positions match TRBD2. The CDR3 runs 14 residues. Germline CDR1 and CDR2: MDHEN and SYDVKM. Losses at the gene ends were 8 bases for V and 10 bases for J; bases not matched to a gene: 11. As DNA, the CDR3 is TGTGCCAGCCGCGAAAGCGGGAGGGTCAACGAGCAGTTCTTC. It yields the protein CASRESGRVNEQFF.

As to this clone: Compared with germline, one end of the junction differs, possibly owing to a read error. The genes are TRBV6-5 and TRBJ1-2, with TRBD1 matching over 9 bases. Germline CDR1 is MNHEY and CDR2 is SVGAGI. This CDR3 region has 11 residues. CDR3 in DNA: TGTGCCAGCAGCGGAACAGGGGGCTCCGCCTTC. Translating gives CASSGTGGSAF.

The chain combines TRBV7-8 with TRBJ2-7, with 10 bases matching TRBD1. Germline CDR1 SGHVS, CDR2 FQNEAQ. V lost 7 bases, J lost 12 bases, and 12 bases stayed unmatched. The CDR3 is 13 amino acids. This CDR3 reads CASTFRDRGRPYF. The CDR3 coding sequence is TGTGCCAGCACTTTCCGGGACAGGGGCCGTCCGTACTTC. The full variable domain, with the rest looked up from reference TRBV7-8 and TRBJ2-7, is GAGVSQSPRYKVAKRGQDVALRCDPISGHVSLFWYQQALGQGPEFLTYFQNEAQLDKSGLPSDRFFAERPEGSVSTLKIQRTQQEDSAVYLCASTFRDRGRPYFGPGTRLTVT.

The chain links TRBV7-6 to TRBJ2-2; 8 bases map to TRBD2. The CDR3 sequence is 16 residues long. The germline gives CDR1 SGHVS, CDR2 FNYEAQ. J gave up 1 base and V 1 base, and 2 bases lay outside the gene matches. The CDR3: CASSLESGGNTGELFF. The CDR3 region has the DNA TGTGCCAGCAGCTTAGAAAGCGGGGGGAACACCGGGGAGCTGTTTTTT.

The rearrangement links TRBV18 to TRBJ1-2; no clear D gene. The CDR3 length is 15 residues. Germline CDR1 is KGHSH and CDR2 is LQKENI. V shed 3 bases and J shed 2 bases, with 13 bases lying between them. The CDR3, as DNA: TGTGCCAGCTCACCCTACGGAGGGCCCAACTATGGCTACACCTTC. This encodes CASSPYGGPNYGYTF. The complete variable domain, with remaining parts taken from reference TRBV18 and TRBJ1-2, reads NAGVMQNPRHLVRRRGQEARLRCSPMKGHSHVYWYRQLPEEGLKFMVYLQKENIIDESGMPKERFSAEFPKEGPSILRIQQVVRGDSAAYFCASSPYGGPNYGYTFGSGTRLTVV.

V is TRBV4-2 and J is TRBJ2-5; weak D call: TRBD2 (6 bases). Per the germline V gene, CDR1 is LGHNA and CDR2 is YNFKEQ. The CDR3 contains 16 residues. Trimming removed 0 bases at V and 1 base at J, with 12 bases between. As DNA, the CDR3 is TGTGCCAGCAGCCAAGATCTGGGGGGAAGCCAAGAGACCCAGTACTTC. Residues: CASSQDLGGSQETQYF.

CDR3 in DNA: TGTGCCTGGAGTCGGACAGGGACTCTAGGCTTTTTTGAAGCTTTCTTT. Its translation is CAWSRTGTLGFFEAFF. This chain joins TRBV30 and TRBJ1-1; 8 bases are shared with TRBD1. This CDR3 is built from 16 residues. Germline-derived CDR1 and CDR2 are GTSNPN and SVGIG (reference sequence). V shed 2 bases, J shed 7 bases, and the junction held 15 bases outside the gene matches.

The V and J genes are TRBV14 and TRBJ2-1; 9 positions match TRBD2. V dropped 4 bases and J dropped 7; count of bases not matched to a gene: 14. This CDR3 region has 17 residues. The germline CDR1 and CDR2 sequences are SGHDN and FVKESK. The CDR3, as DNA: TGTGCCAGCAGCCGTCCTTTGATTGCGGGGGGGCGGAATGAGCAGTTCTTC. This codes for CASSRPLIAGGRNEQFF.

The chain combines TRBV7-9 with TRBJ2-1; the match to TRBD1 covers 7 bases. Trimming at V came to 5 bases and at J to 3 bases, leaving 4 bases not matched to a gene. There are 14 residues in the CDR3. CDR1 and CDR2 (germline): SEHNR, FQNEAQ (reference sequence). The CDR3 DNA sequence: TGTGCCAGCAGCCTCCGGGACAGCTACAATGAGCAGTTCTTC. Translated, it gives CASSLRDSYNEQFF.

The V gene is TRBV29-1, the J gene TRBJ2-1; tentatively, D is TRBD2 (6 bases). The CDR3 runs to 14 residues. Trimming removed 6 bases from V and 2 bases from J, with 14 bases in between. Per germline, CDR1 SQVTM and CDR2 ANQGSEA. The DNA for the CDR3 is TGCAGCGTGCGTCCTAGCGACCCCTACAATGAGCAGTTCTTC. Translating it yields CSVRPSDPYNEQFF.

The J gene is TRBJ1-4, the V gene TRBV4-2; no definite D call. CDR1 and CDR2 (germline): LGHNA, YNFKEQ. Deletions cut 1 base from V and 0 bases from J, with 3 bases between. The CDR3 has 14 amino acids. The CDR3 protein is CASSQAATNEKLFF. CDR3 nucleotide sequence: TGTGCCAGCAGCCAAGCTGCAACTAATGAAAAACTGTTTTTT.

The chain is built from TRBV24-1 and TRBJ2-1; TRBD2 aligns across 7 bases. The CDR3 spans 13 residues. Per germline, CDR1 KGHDR and CDR2 SFDVKD. Losses at the gene ends were 9 bases for V and 8 bases for J; bases not matched to a gene: 9. CDR3 DNA sequence: TGTGCCACCTCTAGCGGAGGTAGGGATGAGCAGTTCTTC. This codes for CATSSGGRDEQFF.

The gene calls are TRBV9 and TRBJ1-1; D is undetermined. V was shortened by 0 bases and J by 2 bases, with 2 bases between the two germline ends. The CDR3 length is 12 residues. Germline CDR1 and CDR2: SGDLS and YYNGEE. CDR3 amino acids: CASSVANTEAFF. The CDR3 DNA follows: TGTGCCAGCAGCGTAGCAAACACTGAAGCTTTCTTT.

The chain has TRBV21-1 and TRBJ2-3; TRBD2 reflects the table's D call only, with no check against the DNA. TRBV21-1 is recorded as a pseudogene. The CDR3 sequence is 20 residues long. DNA of the CDR3: TGTGCCAGCAGCAAGGTTTCGGGTAGCGGGGGGGAGAGAAACACAGATACGCAGTATTTT. This sequence encodes CASSKVSGSGGERNTDTQYF.

The rearrangement uses TRBV30 and TRBJ1-3; D unresolved. From germline, CDR1 is GTSNPN and CDR2 SVGIG (reference sequence). The germline V and J ends were trimmed by 4 bases and 3 bases, with 13 bases remaining between them. The CDR3 runs 14 residues. DNA for the CDR3: TGTGCCTGGAACAAAGGAGCCTTTGGAAACACCATATATTTT. Its protein product is CAWNKGAFGNTIYF.

This chain links TRBV28 with TRBJ2-7; D not certain. Looked up from germline, CDR1 is MDHEN and CDR2 is SYDVKM. The V end was cut by 2 bases, the J end by 3 bases, with 11 bases between. The CDR3 covers 14 residues. The CDR3 spells CASSLQVSYYEQYF. The CDR3 DNA is TGTGCCAGCAGTTTACAGGTTTCTTACTACGAGCAGTACTTC.

The chain links TRBV9 to TRBJ1-1; perhaps TRBD1 as D (5 bases). CDR3 length: 16 amino acids. V gave up 0 bases and J gave up 0 bases, with 12 bases separating them. Germline loops: CDR1 SGDLS, CDR2 YYNGEE. The DNA of the CDR3 is TGTGCCAGCAGCGTAGGGGCAGGGCGACTGAACACTGAAGCTTTCTTT. Amino acid sequence: CASSVGAGRLNTEAFF.

This clone came up a few times. CDR3 protein: CASSLADRVYEQYV. In DNA, the CDR3 is TGTGCCAGCAGCCTGGCGGACAGGGTCTACGAGCAGTACGTC. This chain joins TRBV7-9 and TRBJ2-7; TRBD1 aligns across 8 bases. CDR3 length equals 14 residues. Unmatched junction bases numbered 6, after V lost 5 bases and J lost 3 bases. The germline gives CDR1 SEHNR, CDR2 FQNEAQ (reference sequence).

For this clone: Distinct nucleotide sequences in the sample also encode this CDR3. The chain joins TRBV5-4 to TRBJ2-2; maybe TRBD2 (5 bases). V lost 4 bases and J lost 7, with 14 bases in between. This CDR3 has 14 residues. Germline loops: CDR1 SGHNT, CDR2 YYREEE (reference sequence). The CDR3 spells CASSPRTGDGELFF. DNA for the CDR3: TGTGCCAGCAGCCCCCGGACCGGGGACGGGGAGCTGTTTTTT.